The rows below give T cell receptor beta chains drawn from one sample of a study of blood T cell repertoires in COVID-19. The protocol was immunoSEQ multiplex PCR, while the TCRdb copy is restricted to in-frame clones and leaves out a portion. Among around 250,000 clones, about 83% were seen once, and the ten largest hold 1.9%. The sample was peripheral blood. These receptors were taken from a man aged 30 to 39 who had recovered from COVID-19. Each CDR3 is given with its conserved first and last residue. Fields, in order: clone size, D gene, J gene, V gene, CDR3 DNA, CDR3 protein. A D gene is named only where the DNA matches it firmly. Expanded clones get a size class; other rows say once, few or many, or leave the size out.

clone size: NA
D gene: TRBD2
J gene: TRBJ2-1
V gene: TRBV13
CDR3 DNA: TGTGCCAGCAGCATCCCGGGACTAGCGGGGGGTATCTCCTACAATGAGCAGTTCTTC
CDR3 protein: CASSIPGLAGGISYNEQFF

clone size: NA
D gene: TRBD1
J gene: TRBJ1-5
V gene: TRBV12-3/TRBV12-4
CDR3 DNA: TGTGCCAGCAACAGGGGAGATCAGCCCCAGCATTTT
CDR3 protein: CASNRGDQPQHF

clone size: NA
D gene: TRBD1
J gene: TRBJ1-1
V gene: TRBV16
CDR3 DNA: TGTGCCAGCAGCTCAGCCACCGGGACAGGGGGCACAAGAGCTTTCTTT
CDR3 protein: CASSSATGTGGTRAFF

clone size: NA
D gene: NA
J gene: TRBJ2-3
V gene: TRBV2
CDR3 DNA: TGTGCCAGCGGGTCCGAGGGAGTCACAGATACGCAGTATTTT
CDR3 protein: CASGSEGVTDTQYF

clone size: NA
D gene: NA
J gene: TRBJ2-5
V gene: TRBV6-6
CDR3 DNA: TGTGCCAGCAGTTGGACTCAAGAGACCCAGTACTTC
CDR3 protein: CASSWTQETQYF

clone size: NA
D gene: TRBD2
J gene: TRBJ2-3
V gene: TRBV3-1/TRBV3-2
CDR3 DNA: TGTGCCAGCAGCCAAGTGGGCGGGGGGAACACAGATACGCAGTATTTT
CDR3 protein: CASSQVGGGNTDTQYF

clone size: few
D gene: NA
J gene: TRBJ2-1
V gene: TRBV15
CDR3 DNA: TGTGCCACCAGCAGAGAGTCCGGGCGGGTGCAGTTCTTC
CDR3 protein: CATSRESGRVQFF

clone size: NA
D gene: TRBD1
J gene: TRBJ1-2
V gene: TRBV5-6
CDR3 DNA: TGTGCCAGCAGCCCGGGACAGGGGGGCTATGGCTACACCTTC
CDR3 protein: CASSPGQGGYGYTF

clone size: NA
D gene: TRBD2
J gene: TRBJ2-1
V gene: TRBV19
CDR3 DNA: TGTGCCAGTAGTATAGTAAGCGGGGGGGTCTATGAGCAGTTCTTC
CDR3 protein: CASSIVSGGVYEQFF

clone size: NA
D gene: NA
J gene: TRBJ2-1
V gene: TRBV2
CDR3 DNA: TGTGCCAGCAGTGCACGGCCGCAGGGTGAGCAGTTCTTC
CDR3 protein: CASSARPQGEQFF

clone size: few
D gene: TRBD2
J gene: TRBJ2-1
V gene: TRBV6-4
CDR3 DNA: TGTGCCAGCAGTCCCGGGACTAGCGGGGAAGAGCAGTTCTTC
CDR3 protein: CASSPGTSGEEQFF

clone size: once
D gene: TRBD1
J gene: TRBJ2-2
V gene: TRBV5-1
CDR3 DNA: TGCGCCAGCGAACAGGGGGCCGTAATCACCGGGGAGCTGTTTTTT
CDR3 protein: CASEQGAVITGELFF

clone size: NA
D gene: NA
J gene: TRBJ2-1
V gene: TRBV5-1
CDR3 DNA: TGCGCCAGCAGCTTGGGCGGAAGCTCCTACAATGAGCAGTTCTTC
CDR3 protein: CASSLGGSSYNEQFF

clone size: NA
D gene: NA
J gene: TRBJ1-6
V gene: TRBV18
CDR3 DNA: TGTGCCAGCTCACCACCATTTGGGGGCGGAGAGTCACCCCTCCACTTT
CDR3 protein: CASSPPFGGGESPLHF